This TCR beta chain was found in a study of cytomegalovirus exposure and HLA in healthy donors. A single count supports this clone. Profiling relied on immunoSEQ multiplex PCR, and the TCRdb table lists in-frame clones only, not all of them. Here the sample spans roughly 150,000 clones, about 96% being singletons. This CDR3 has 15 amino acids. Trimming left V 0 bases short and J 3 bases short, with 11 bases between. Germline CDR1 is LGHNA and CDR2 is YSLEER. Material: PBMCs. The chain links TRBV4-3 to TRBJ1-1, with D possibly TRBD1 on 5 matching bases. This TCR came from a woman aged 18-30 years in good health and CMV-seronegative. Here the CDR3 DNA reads TGCGCCAGCAGCCAAGATGGACATTCGGACACTGAAGCTTTCTTT. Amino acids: CASSQDGHSDTEAFF.